The clone carrying this T cell receptor (beta chain) was picked up a small number of times. Its antigen is unknown. With V trimmed by 5 bases and J by 3 bases, 2 bases remained unmatched. Germline assignment: CDR1 SGHVS and CDR2 FNYEAQ. The CDR3 length is 15 residues. The data originate from a study of cytomegalovirus exposure and HLA in healthy donors. Broader study findings: In terms of immune exposure information, only CMV serostatus was available. According to a later analysis, most TCR beta chains associated with CMV appeared HLA-restricted. When the data were analyzed later, several of the most significant clusters appeared to be linked to common viral pathogens.

PCR used 60 Vbeta primers and 13 Jbeta primers. Authors' analysis steps: The count from a later analysis was 60 million to 85 million unique TCR beta chains, 9.5 million to 11 million of them shared. Clones were read by immunoSEQ multiplex PCR, and TCRdb kept only the in-frame ones, dropping some. Clonal size and the V and J genes are those of that table, whereas D and trimming came from the DNA. The repertoire consists of about 120,000 clones, with under 85% occurring once and the leading ten covering about 3.9%. The sequenced sample consisted of PBMCs. The receptor comes from a human donor in good health. The rearrangement links TRBV7-6 to TRBJ2-1; 12 bases are a match to TRBD2. DNA of the CDR3: TGTGCCAGCAGCCCGGGACTAGCGGGCTACAATGAGCAGTTCTTC. Translation gives CASSPGLAGYNEQFF.